The 21 T cell receptor beta chains given below trace back to one sample, sequenced in a study of blood T cell repertoires in COVID-19. Data came from immunoSEQ multiplex PCR; TCRdb stores just in-frame clones and leaves some out. The sample yields some 150,000 clones, roughly nine tenths seen once. Sequencing used peripheral blood. The origin of the receptors is a man aged 50-60 years with acute or convalescent COVID-19.

The chain combines TRBV9 with TRBJ2-1, with TRBD2 identical over 9 bases. V lost 3 bases, J lost 7 bases, and 2 bases stayed unmatched. The CDR3 consists of 13 residues. From germline, CDR1 is SGDLS and CDR2 YYNGEE. The CDR3 is CASSAGLANEQFF. The CDR3 DNA follows: TGTGCCAGCAGCGCGGGACTAGCTAATGAGCAGTTCTTC. Using reference TRBV9 and TRBJ2-1 for the parts outside the CDR3, the full variable domain is DSGVTQTPKHLITATGQRVTLRCSPRSGDLSVYWYQQSLDQGLQFLIQYYNGEERAKGNILERFSAQQFPDLHSELNLSSLELGDSALYFCASSAGLANEQFFGPGTRLTVL.

The gene calls are TRBV11-2 and TRBJ2-2; D not resolved. Germline values: CDR1 SGHAT, CDR2 FQNNGV. V lost 5 bases to trimming and J lost 6 bases, with 7 bases between them. The CDR3 loop spans 12 amino acids. This CDR3 is CASSLISGELFF. For the CDR3, the DNA is TGTGCCAGCAGCCTAATATCCGGGGAGCTGTTTTTT.

The gene calls are TRBV28 and TRBJ1-4; 9 nucleotides match TRBD1. From germline, CDR1 is MDHEN and CDR2 SYDVKM. The trim removed 6 bases at V and 7 bases at J, leaving 6 bases unmatched. This CDR3 contains 14 residues. Here the CDR3 reads CASRSQGAGEKLFF. The CDR3 nucleotides read TGTGCCAGCAGGTCACAGGGGGCCGGTGAAAAACTGTTTTTT. Looking up the rest from reference TRBV28 and TRBJ1-4 gives the full variable domain: DVKVTQSSRYLVKRTGEKVFLECVQDMDHENMFWYRQDPGLGLRLIYFSYDVKMKEKGDIPEGYSVSREKKERFSLILESASTNQTSMYLCASRSQGAGEKLFFGSGTQLSVL.

The chain links TRBV1 to TRBJ1-2; no DNA check was done on the table's D call, TRBD1. TRBV1 is a pseudogene locus. The CDR3 sequence is 13 residues long. The CDR3 is CTSRRQGMRGYTF. CDR3 DNA: TGCACCAGCAGACGACAGGGAATGAGGGGCTACACCTTC.

Concerning this clone: Germline and junction disagree at one end, which may indicate a read error. The chain is built from TRBV30 and TRBJ1-2; D is undetermined. This CDR3 has 12 residues. In germline, CDR1 is GTSNPN, CDR2 SVGIG (reference sequence). CDR3: CAGRVRNYGYTF. Here the CDR3 DNA reads TGTGCCGGGAGAGTCCGGAACTATGGCTACACCTTC.

The V gene is TRBV9, the J gene TRBJ1-2; a possible D gene is TRBD1 (5 bases). The CDR3 spans 15 residues. V shed 0 bases and J shed 5 bases, with 14 bases lying between them. Germline CDR1 reads SGDLS; CDR2 reads YYNGEE. This chain's CDR3 is CASSVVEGRLYGYTF. As DNA, the CDR3 is TGTGCCAGCAGCGTAGTGGAGGGGCGCTTATATGGCTACACCTTC.

The chain uses TRBV15 and TRBJ2-1; the match to TRBD2 covers 9 bases. This CDR3 comprises 17 residues. J gave up 4 bases and V 1 base, and 8 bases lay outside the gene matches. Per germline, CDR1 LNHNV and CDR2 YYDKDF (reference sequence). The CDR3 DNA reads as TGTGCCACCAGCAGAGGGGGCGCGGGAGGGCTTTACAATGAGCAGTTCTTC. Translation: CATSRGGAGGLYNEQFF.

The chain uses TRBV5-1 and TRBJ2-5; 9 nucleotides line up with TRBD1. V was pared by 0 bases and J by 5 bases, with 5 bases of the junction left unmatched. CDR1 and CDR2 (germline): SGHRS, YFSETQ. The length of the CDR3 is 15 residues. The CDR3 coding sequence is TGCGCCAGCAGCTTGGTGGGGACAGGGAAGGAGACCCAGTACTTC. Its protein is CASSLVGTGKETQYF. The full variable domain, with the rest looked up from reference TRBV5-1 and TRBJ2-5, is KAGVTQTPRYLIKTRGQQVTLSCSPISGHRSVSWYQQTPGQGLQFLFEYFSETQRNKGNFPGRFSGRQFSNSRSEMNVSTLELGDSALYLCASSLVGTGKETQYFGPGTRLLVL.

This chain joins TRBV18 and TRBJ1-4, with 9 nucleotides matching TRBD1. CDR3 size: 16 residues. J was trimmed by 10 bases and V by 0 bases; bases with no gene match: 9. CDR1 and CDR2 (germline): KGHSH, LQKENI. CDR3: CASSPPPGQGWPKLFF. CDR3 DNA: TGTGCCAGCTCACCACCTCCGGGACAGGGTTGGCCAAAACTGTTTTTT.

V gene TRBV19 combines with J gene TRBJ2-4; the match to TRBD2 covers 10 bases. Per germline, CDR1 LNHDA and CDR2 SQIVND (reference sequence). The CDR3 is 17 residues long. Trimming removed 5 bases from V and 1 base from J; junction bases left unmatched: 8. The CDR3 bases are TGTGCCAGTAGTGGGCTAGCGGGAGATCCGGCCAAAAACATTCAGTACTTC. This gives the protein CASSGLAGDPAKNIQYF.

This rearrangement joins TRBV19 to TRBJ1-6; D is uncertain. The CDR3 contains 16 residues. The V end was cut by 0 bases, the J end by 8 bases, with 14 bases between. From germline, CDR1 is LNHDA and CDR2 SQIVND (reference sequence). The chain's CDR3 is CASSIEGIGVDSPLHF. CDR3 DNA sequence: TGTGCCAGTAGTATAGAGGGGATCGGGGTTGATTCACCCCTCCACTTT.

The chain combines TRBV28 with TRBJ2-4, with 7 bases that match TRBD2. V dropped 6 bases and J dropped 7; count of bases not matched to a gene: 9. CDR1 is MDHEN, CDR2 SYDVKM, per germline. The CDR3 covers 14 residues. The CDR3 DNA reads as TGTGCCAGCAGCCGAACGGGGGGATTGAACATTCAGTACTTC. It yields the protein CASSRTGGLNIQYF.

This sequence joins TRBV7-2 and TRBJ2-5; no clear D gene. Germline lookup yields CDR1 SGHTA and CDR2 FQGNSA. The CDR3 totals 13 residues. V dropped 2 bases and J dropped 5 bases, with 9 bases sitting between them. The CDR3 region is CASSLTYVETQYF. The CDR3 region has the DNA TGTGCCAGCAGCTTAACCTATGTGGAGACCCAGTACTTC.

The V and J genes are TRBV10-3 and TRBJ2-1, with 11 bases fitting TRBD2. Looked up from germline, CDR1 is ENHRY and CDR2 is SYGVKD. V lost 6 bases and J lost 5; bases outside the gene matches: 9. This CDR3 spans 16 amino acids. This CDR3 reads CAIRAGSGRGNNEQFF. As DNA, the CDR3 is TGTGCCATCAGAGCCGGTAGCGGGAGGGGTAACAATGAGCAGTTCTTC.

The chain couples TRBV10-3 to TRBJ2-7; the match to TRBD1 covers 11 bases. The CDR3 extends over 14 amino acids. Germline lookup yields CDR1 ENHRY and CDR2 SYGVKD. V dropped 6 bases and J dropped 3; count of bases not matched to a gene: 4. CDR3 protein: CAISLGQGDYEQYF. CDR3 sequence (DNA): TGTGCCATCAGCCTGGGACAGGGGGACTACGAGCAGTACTTC.

J is TRBJ2-7 and V is TRBV28; TRBD1 matches at 8 bases. CDR1 is MDHEN, CDR2 SYDVKM, per germline. Unmatched junction bases numbered 16, after V lost 6 bases and J lost 0 bases. The CDR3 totals 18 residues. Written as DNA, the CDR3 is TGTGCCAGCAGATCTTCTCGGCCGGGACAGGACTACTCCTACGAGCAGTACTTC. Protein sequence: CASRSSRPGQDYSYEQYF.

The genes are TRBV19 and TRBJ2-3; 7 bases are shared with TRBD2. V lost 0 bases and J lost 7; bases outside the gene matches: 13. Germline V gene data show CDR1 as LNHDA and CDR2 as SQIVND (reference sequence). CDR3 length: 17 residues. The CDR3 here is CASSIDGGSRYSHTQYF. CDR3 sequence (DNA): TGTGCCAGTAGTATAGACGGGGGGTCCCGTTACTCACATACGCAGTATTTT.

The rearrangement links TRBV19 to TRBJ1-5; 7 bases fit TRBD1. The trim removed 5 bases at V and 4 bases at J, leaving 11 bases unmatched. The CDR3 totals 16 residues. The germline CDR1 and CDR2 sequences are LNHDA and SQIVND (reference sequence). The DNA for the CDR3 is TGTGCCAGTAGTGTGGCCGACAGGGTAGAGAATCAGCCCCAGCATTTT. The encoded protein is CASSVADRVENQPQHF.

V is TRBV19 and J is TRBJ1-2, with TRBD1 as a possible D gene (5 bases). Germline-derived CDR1 and CDR2 are LNHDA and SQIVND (reference sequence). The CDR3 runs to 15 residues. V lost 6 bases to trimming and J lost 8 bases, with 22 bases between them. The CDR3 here is CASSPKKDNSGGYTF. The CDR3 nucleotides read TGTGCCAGTAGCCCAAAGAAGGACAATTCTGGCGGCTACACCTTC. The full variable domain, with the rest looked up from reference TRBV19 and TRBJ1-2, is DGGITQSPKYLFRKEGQNVTLSCEQNLNHDAMYWYRQDPGQGLRLIYYSQIVNDFQKGDIAEGYSVSREKKESFPLTVTSAQKNPTAFYLCASSPKKDNSGGYTFGSGTRLTVV.

This rearrangement joins TRBV3-1 (or the pseudogene TRBV3-2) to TRBJ2-3; 11 nucleotides align to TRBD2. The CDR3 has 15 amino acids. Trimming took 2 bases from V and 4 from J; bases not matched to a gene: 2. CDR1 is LGHDT, CDR2 YNNKEL, per germline (reference sequence). This CDR3 reads CASSQTSGRPDTQYF. CDR3 bases: TGTGCCAGCAGCCAAACTAGCGGGAGACCAGATACGCAGTATTTT.

This chain links TRBV6-1 with TRBJ2-5; 16 bases match TRBD2. Per germline, CDR1 MNHNS and CDR2 SASEGT. Losses at the gene ends were 1 base for V and 5 bases for J; bases not matched to a gene: 10. This CDR3 has 19 residues. This chain's CDR3 is CASSEELQGLAGGRETQYF. DNA of the CDR3: TGTGCCAGCAGTGAAGAACTACAGGGACTAGCGGGGGGGAGGGAGACCCAGTACTTC.